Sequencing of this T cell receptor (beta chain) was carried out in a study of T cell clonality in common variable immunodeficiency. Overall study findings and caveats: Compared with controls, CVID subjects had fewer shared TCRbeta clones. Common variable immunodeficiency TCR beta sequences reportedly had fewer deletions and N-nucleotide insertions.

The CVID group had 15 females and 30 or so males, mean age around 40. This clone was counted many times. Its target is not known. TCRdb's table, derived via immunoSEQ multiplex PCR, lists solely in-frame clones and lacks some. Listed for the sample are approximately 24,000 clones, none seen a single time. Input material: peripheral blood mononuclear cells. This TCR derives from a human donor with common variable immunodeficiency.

CDR3 DNA, as far as it was read: TGTGCCAGCAGTGAAGCCAGCGATAATGAAAAA. Translating it yields CASSEASDNEK. The entire CDR3 sequence reads CASSEASDNEKLFF. The V call is TRBV2, the J call TRBJ1-4; D not certain. Sequencing ends 3 residues short of the CDR3 end; the germline J gene provides the rest. CDR1 SNHLY and CDR2 FYNNEI come from the germline V gene. The length of the CDR3 is 14 residues. V was trimmed by 0 bases and J by 4 bases, leaving 6 bases between them.